Frequency places the clone carrying this T cell receptor beta chain as medium-sized. Antigen: not known. The CDR3 runs to 12 residues. Germline V gene sequence: CDR1 LNHDA, CDR2 SQIVND (reference sequence). The data were obtained in a study of T cell clusters in autoimmune cytopenias. Regarding the study as a whole: Functional roles of the in silico T cell clusters still await experimental validation.

One tube held mixed TRB-A and TRB-B primer pools for touch-down PCR. TCRdb reanalyzed the multiplex PCR reads and collapses them to one entry per CDR3 protein, without DNA. In all, the sample yields about 2,000 distinct CDR3 sequences. Some 39,000 genome equivalents of blood DNA were amplified for TRB. The rearrangement uses TRBV19 and TRBJ1-5. Sequencing was done on a sample of peripheral blood. The TCR was taken from a human donor with an autoimmune cytopenia or autoimmune hepatitis (not recorded which). CDR3 loop: CASTWGNQPQHF.